The T cell receptor beta chain under discussion was sequenced for a study of control samples from healthy donors and cancer patients. A single count supports this clone. Repertoires were generated with immunoSEQ multiplex PCR, while TCRdb's copy carries only in-frame clones and drops some. In the table there are under 150,000 clones, 85% to 95% of which are singletons. Between the trimmed V and J ends, which lost 1 base and 5 bases, there was a span of 8 bases. The germline V gene has CDR1 LGHNT and CDR2 FRNRAP. This CDR3 is built from 14 residues. The V and J genes are TRBV12-5 and TRBJ1-4; no definite D call. This receptor was taken from a man aged 25-40 years in good health. Sequencing was done on a sample of blood. CDR3 sequence reads: CASGLAQSNEKLFF. CDR3 bases: TGTGCTAGTGGTTTGGCCCAATCAAATGAAAAACTGTTTTTT.